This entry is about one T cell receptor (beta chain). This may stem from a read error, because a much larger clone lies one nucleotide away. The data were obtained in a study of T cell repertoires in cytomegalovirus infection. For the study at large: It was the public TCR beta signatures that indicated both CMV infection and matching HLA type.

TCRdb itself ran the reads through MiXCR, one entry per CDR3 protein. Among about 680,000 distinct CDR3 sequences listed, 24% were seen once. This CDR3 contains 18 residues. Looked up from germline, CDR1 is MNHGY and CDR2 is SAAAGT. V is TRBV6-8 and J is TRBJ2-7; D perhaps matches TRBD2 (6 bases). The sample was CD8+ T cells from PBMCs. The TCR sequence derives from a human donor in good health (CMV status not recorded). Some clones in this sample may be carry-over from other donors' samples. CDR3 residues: CTSSEAPTAGQGPYEQYF. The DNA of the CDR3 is TGTACCAGCAGTGAAGCCCCTACGGCGGGGCAAGGACCCTACGAGCAGTACTTC.